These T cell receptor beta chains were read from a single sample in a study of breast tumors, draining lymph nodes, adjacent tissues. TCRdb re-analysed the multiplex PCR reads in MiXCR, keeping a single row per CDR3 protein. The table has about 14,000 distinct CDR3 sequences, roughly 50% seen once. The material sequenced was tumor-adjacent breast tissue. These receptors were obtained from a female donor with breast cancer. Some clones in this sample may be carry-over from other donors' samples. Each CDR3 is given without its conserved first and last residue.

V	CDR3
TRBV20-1	SATGTRDSHEQF
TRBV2	ASSPTLGEVVETQY
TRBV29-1	SATEGNGNQPQH
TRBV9	ASKRESNYGYT
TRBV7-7	ASSLKGTGRFHEQY
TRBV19	ASSIIGTRPQETQY
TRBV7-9	ASSDRNYGYT
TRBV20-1	SARKGTGYYEQY
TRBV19	ASRQTGGGETQY
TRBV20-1	SARSPGYEPY
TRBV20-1	SAQRESHEQY
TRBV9	ASSTRLGVGSGELF
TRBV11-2	ASTQGGSFVGTGVSYEQY
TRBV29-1	SVVLQGDTEAF
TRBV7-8	ASSLEASGSTETQY
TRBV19	ASSISVGPINTGELF
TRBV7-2	AGTSHSGGYTGELF
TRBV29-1	SVGTGFTDTQY
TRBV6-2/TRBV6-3	ASGYRGPPYNEQF
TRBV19	ASSTHTSGRGGELF
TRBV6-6	ASREPGERYNEQF
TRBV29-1	SVELYEETQY
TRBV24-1	ATSDPGHQPQH
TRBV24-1	ATSEGDSDNEQY
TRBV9	ASSVGPAYNEQF
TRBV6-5	ASSRGQHEQF
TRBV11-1	ASSLAYSYEQY
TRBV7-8	ASSLGTGRGETQY
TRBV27	ASSLSPLGDEQY
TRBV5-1	ASSLSGDSSHHGYT
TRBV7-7	ASSSGQSDTQY
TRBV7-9	ASSRGPLYEQY
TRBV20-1	SAGAHSGNTIY
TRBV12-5	ASGPSVATNEKLF
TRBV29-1	SVRQGPSYNEQF
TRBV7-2	ASNKESLYGYT
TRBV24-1	ATSDYSSYEQY
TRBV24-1	ATSDQGANYGYT
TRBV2	ASSPVDSNQPQH
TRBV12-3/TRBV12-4	ASSFGTGGRRFESGNTIY
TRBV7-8	ASSETVAMSNQPQH
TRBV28	ASSSAGSGNQPQH
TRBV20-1	SARSGNYGYT
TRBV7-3	ASRSANGELF
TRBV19	ASNGGGIVTTNEKLF
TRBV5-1	ASSLTGPGNTIY
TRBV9	ASSVDGGSNQPQH
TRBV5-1	ASGPDSATNEKLF
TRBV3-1	ASSQVDGNYEQY